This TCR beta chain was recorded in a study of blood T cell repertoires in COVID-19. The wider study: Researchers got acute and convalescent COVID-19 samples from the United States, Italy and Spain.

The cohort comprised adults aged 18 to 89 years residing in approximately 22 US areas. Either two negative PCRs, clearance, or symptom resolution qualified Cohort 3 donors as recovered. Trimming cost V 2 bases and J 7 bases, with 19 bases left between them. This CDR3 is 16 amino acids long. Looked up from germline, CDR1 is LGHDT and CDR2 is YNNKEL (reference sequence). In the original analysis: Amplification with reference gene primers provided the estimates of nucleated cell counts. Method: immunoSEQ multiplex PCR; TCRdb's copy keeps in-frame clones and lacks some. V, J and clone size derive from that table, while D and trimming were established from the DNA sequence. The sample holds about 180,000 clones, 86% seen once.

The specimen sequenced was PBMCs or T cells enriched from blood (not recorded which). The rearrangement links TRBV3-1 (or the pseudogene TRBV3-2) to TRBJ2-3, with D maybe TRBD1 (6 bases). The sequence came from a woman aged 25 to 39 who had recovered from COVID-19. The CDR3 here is CASSQSSVGGANTQYF. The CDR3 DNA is TGTGCCAGCAGCCAATCTTCCGTAGGGGGAGCAAATACGCAGTATTTT.